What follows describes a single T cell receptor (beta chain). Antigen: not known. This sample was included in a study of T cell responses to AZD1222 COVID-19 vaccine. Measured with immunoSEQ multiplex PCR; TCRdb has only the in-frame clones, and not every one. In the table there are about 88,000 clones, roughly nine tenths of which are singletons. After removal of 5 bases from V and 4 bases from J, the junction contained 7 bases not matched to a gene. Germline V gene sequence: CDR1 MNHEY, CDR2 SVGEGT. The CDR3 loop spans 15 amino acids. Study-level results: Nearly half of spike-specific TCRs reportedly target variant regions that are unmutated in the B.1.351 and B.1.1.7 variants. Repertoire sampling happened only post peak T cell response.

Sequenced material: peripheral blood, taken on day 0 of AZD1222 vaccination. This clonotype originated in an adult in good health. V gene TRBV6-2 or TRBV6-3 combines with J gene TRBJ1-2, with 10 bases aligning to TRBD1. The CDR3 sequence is CASSETTGGVYGYTF. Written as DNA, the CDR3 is TGTGCCAGCAGTGAGACGACAGGGGGCGTCTATGGCTACACCTTC.